This record concerns one TCR beta chain sequence. This clonotype appeared many times. Its antigen is not yet known. Per-base quality was not reported, and no clone a single base away is much larger than it. This specimen belongs to a study of T cells in Graves' hyperthyroidism and ophthalmopathy (dated by TCRdb to the late 2010s). A note on the overall study: Peripheral blood samples were taken at the time of initial diagnosis, prior to any treatment. Prospective prediction of ophthalmopathy was tested in an independent validation cohort consisting of fewer than 20 hyperthyroidism patients and approximately 16 patients who later progressed to ophthalmopathy. To identify distinguishing TCR V-J signatures, a discovery cohort of 90 to 100 patients was used, comprising roughly 45 with Graves' ophthalmopathy and around 57 with stable Graves' hyperthyroidism. Following sampling, methimazole starting at 30 mg daily was given to hyperthyroidism patients, and high-dose intravenous methylprednisolone was given to ophthalmopathy patients. According to the paper, TCR Vbeta CDR3 sequencing was carried out on 135 peripheral blood samples, which came from approximately 43 ophthalmopathy, around 74 hyperthyroidism and roughly 17 progressor patients. Thyroid tissue and blood T-cell repertoires from roughly 6 Graves' hyperthyroidism patients were also compared in the study. The 75 to 100 discovery patients were randomly split 7:3 into training and test sets.

TCR beta CDR3 regions were amplified from RNA transcripts. The first round of RT-PCR for the TCR CDR3 was performed with the HTBI primer set and the Qiagen OneStep RT-PCR kit. A second multiplex PCR round built the libraries, followed by size selection and purification. Sequencing of the libraries was done on an Illumina HiSeq2000 using paired-end 100 bp reads. The original methods were these. Raw data were processed with SOAPnuke, discarding reads with adapters, uncalled bases, mean Phred below 15, or no exact constant-primer or identifier match. High-quality paired reads were merged with COPE v1.2.5, and unique nucleotide sequences were defined as clonotypes. Clonotypes were aligned to IMGT TRBV, TRBD and TRBJ reference segments using MiTCR v1.1. The analysis was restricted to V-J combinations with a frequency above 0.0001, which together covered just over 98% of the repertoires. A TCS score was defined as the ratio between F50 (clonal expansion) and ExV (chaos), using BLOSUM62-based TCRdist between CDR3 peptides within each V-J. Welch's t-statistics and random forest reduced 514 V-J features to 10 to 15, which were used in a naive Bayes classifier (R e1071). The similarity between thyroid and blood repertoires was quantified using the Morisita-Horn index. Using fastp at Q25 and MiXCR, TCRdb reprocessed the public reads and kept productive beta chains. Rows with a matching CDR3 protein are joined into one entry that keeps the most common DNA and genes. For this entry, the V and J calls and clone size follow TCRdb and not the study's own pipeline. This sample lists roughly 560,000 distinct CDR3 sequences; approximately 14% were detected once. The ten most abundant clones make up about 4.5% of the sample.

In the ophthalmopathy patients, disease was moderately to severely active, with a Clinical Activity Score of 3 or more, a NOSPECS grade of 4 or more, and a duration of less than 3 months. Exclusion was applied to patients with uncontrolled infections, other autoimmune diseases, pregnancy or lactation. Diagnoses were based on clinical symptoms, serum thyroxine and TRAb, thyroid ultrasound and orbital computed tomography. PBMCs were separated from about 10 ml of fresh peripheral blood using Ficoll-Paque density gradient centrifugation. Total RNA was extracted using Trizol reagent, and RNA quality was assessed on an Agilent 2100 Bioanalyzer. The full study reports these points: Blood samples also contained most of the expanded thyroid clonotypes (frequency above 0.001), which suggests that blood repertoires may reflect thyroid immune responses. No statistical method was used to fix the sample size in advance, and group allocation was not hidden from the investigators. In validation, the model predicted progression to ophthalmopathy with just under 71% sensitivity and 72% to 75% specificity, a median of about 6 months before onset. A model built on a 13 V-J signature distinguished ophthalmopathy from stable hyperthyroidism, reaching 85% to 90% sensitivity and about 81% specificity in cross-validation and 80%/75% in testing.

Its CDR3 holds 13 amino acids, cysteine through phenylalanine. The read is trimmed to its CDR3 DNA, 39 bases read in frame from base 1. The germline V gene yields SQVTM for CDR1 and ANQGSEA for CDR2. V is reduced by 3 bases and J by 5 bases, leaving a spacing of 13 bases between them. This clonotype was obtained from a middle-aged woman with Graves' ophthalmopathy. Rearrangement joined TRBV29-1 to TRBJ1-1, with TRBD1 tentatively as D gene (6 bases match). The material sequenced was blood. The CDR3 loop reads CSVDKPGTTEAFF. The sequenced DNA: TGCAGCGTTGACAAGCCCGGGACAACTGAAGCTTTCTTT.